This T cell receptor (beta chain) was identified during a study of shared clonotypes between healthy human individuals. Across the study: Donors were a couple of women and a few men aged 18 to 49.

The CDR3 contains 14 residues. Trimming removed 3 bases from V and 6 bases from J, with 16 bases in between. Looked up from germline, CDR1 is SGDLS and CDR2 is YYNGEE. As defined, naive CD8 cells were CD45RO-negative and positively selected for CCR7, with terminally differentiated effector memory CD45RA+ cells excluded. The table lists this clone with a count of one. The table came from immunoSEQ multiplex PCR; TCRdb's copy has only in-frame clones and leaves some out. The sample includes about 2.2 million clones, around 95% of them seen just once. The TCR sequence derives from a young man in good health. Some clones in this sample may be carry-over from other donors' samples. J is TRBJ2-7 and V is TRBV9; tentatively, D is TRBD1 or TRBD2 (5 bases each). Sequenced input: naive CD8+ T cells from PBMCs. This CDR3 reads CASSGGASPSEQYF. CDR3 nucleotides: TGTGCCAGCAGCGGAGGGGCTAGCCCCAGCGAGCAGTACTTC.